The 16 T cell receptor beta chains listed next were all sequenced from one sample in a study of OX40 agonist ivuxolimab in advanced cancers. Some clones are missing from TCRdb's copy, which holds only in-frame ones; the method was immunoSEQ multiplex PCR. The sample lists 97,000 or so clones; 85% to 90% were seen once. Sample: CD4+ or CD8+ T cells sorted from blood, taken in a trial of the OX40 agonist ivuxolimab. These receptors all stem from an adult with an advanced solid tumor such as melanoma, head and neck, liver or kidney cancer.

The chain links TRBV7-9 to TRBJ2-5, with TRBD1 matching over 9 bases. The ends lost 5 bases at V and 0 bases at J; junction bases unmatched: 7. The CDR3 covers 16 residues. Germline V CDR1 and CDR2: SEHNR, FQNEAQ (reference sequence). CDR3 coding DNA: TGTGCCAGCAGCCCGGGACAGGGTTTGTACCAAGAGACCCAGTACTTC. It specifies CASSPGQGLYQETQYF.

The genes are TRBV10-3 and TRBJ2-2, with TRBD1 matching over 9 bases. The V and J ends lost 11 bases and 7 bases, in that order; junction bases with no gene match: 11. Germline loops: CDR1 ENHRY, CDR2 SYGVKD. The CDR3 totals 14 residues. The CDR3 DNA reads TGTGCCGCATCCGGGACAGGGCAGTACGGGGAGCTGTTTTTT. This sequence encodes CAASGTGQYGELFF.

The CDR3 protein is CASSIQISRGSSYEQYF. In DNA form, the CDR3 reads TGTGCCAGTAGTATCCAGATATCTCGTGGAAGCTCCTACGAGCAGTACTTC. The chain carries TRBV19 and TRBJ2-7; D ambiguous. This CDR3 comprises 17 residues. CDR1 LNHDA and CDR2 SQIVND come from the germline V gene (reference sequence). Trimming removed 3 bases from V and 0 bases from J, with 18 bases in between. Complete variable domain (other parts from reference TRBV19 and TRBJ2-7): DGGITQSPKYLFRKEGQNVTLSCEQNLNHDAMYWYRQDPGQGLRLIYYSQIVNDFQKGDIAEGYSVSREKKESFPLTVTSAQKNPTAFYLCASSIQISRGSSYEQYFGPGTRLTVT.

This chain joins TRBV11-2 and TRBJ2-3, with 11 bases identical to TRBD2. Germline V gene data show CDR1 as SGHAT and CDR2 as FQNNGV. Unmatched junction bases numbered 5, after V lost 2 bases and J lost 4 bases. The CDR3 loop spans 16 amino acids. The CDR3: CASSLSGSGRADTQYF. The CDR3 DNA sequence: TGTGCCAGCAGCTTAAGTGGTAGCGGGAGGGCAGATACGCAGTATTTT.

This clone was seen a single time. The chain links TRBV30 to TRBJ1-4; no firm D call. Trimming shortened V by 5 bases and J by 8 bases, and 18 bases separated the two germline ends. In germline, CDR1 is GTSNPN, CDR2 SVGIG (reference sequence). This CDR3 contains 14 residues. The DNA for the CDR3 is TGTGCCTGGGCCCGGGAAGCAGGCCGGGAAAAACTGTTTTTT. This translates into CAWAREAGREKLFF.

This chain links TRBV6-1 with TRBJ1-2; D possibly corresponds to TRBD1 (6 bases). The CDR3 is 13 amino acids. V shed 8 bases and J shed 5 bases, with 15 bases lying between them. From germline, CDR1 is MNHNS and CDR2 SASEGT. CDR3 loop: CASGVRGTYGYTF. DNA for the CDR3: TGTGCCAGCGGTGTAAGAGGGACATATGGCTACACCTTC.

Here the CDR3 reads CASSYNPGGNEQFF. CDR3 in DNA: TGTGCCAGCAGTTACAACCCGGGAGGGAATGAGCAGTTCTTC. The chain uses TRBV6-5 and TRBJ2-1, with 8 bases aligning to TRBD2. Germline V lookup: CDR1 MNHEY, CDR2 SVGAGI. With 2 bases clipped from V and 7 bases from J, the junction kept 4 bases outside the gene matches. The CDR3 is 14 residues long.

This clone was seen a single time. This chain connects TRBV27 to TRBJ1-1; D gene uncertain. The CDR3 is 15 residues long. The germline CDR1 and CDR2 sequences are MNHEY and SMNVEV (reference sequence). Trimming cost V 6 bases and J 4 bases, with 18 bases left between them. The CDR3 nucleotides are TGTGCCAGCAGCCTTCTTACAGTTCCCCTCACTGAAGCTTTCTTT. Protein: CASSLLTVPLTEAFF.

As concerns this clone: This CDR3 is also generated by other DNA sequences in the sample. The V gene is TRBV7-8, the J gene TRBJ1-4; no firm D call. This CDR3 is built from 14 residues. Trimming removed 6 bases at V and 3 bases at J, with 11 bases between. Germline-derived CDR1 and CDR2 are SGHVS and FQNEAQ. DNA of the CDR3: TGTGCCAGCAGTAGGGAACCCGCTAATGAAAAACTGTTTTTT. Protein sequence: CASSREPANEKLFF.

This rearrangement joins TRBV11-2 to TRBJ1-1, with a weak D call TRBD1 (6 bases). Trimming took off 1 base at V and 0 bases at J, with 18 bases between the two ends. This CDR3 contains 18 residues. Germline values: CDR1 SGHAT, CDR2 FQNNGV. This chain's CDR3 is CASSLGGADRFMNTEAFF. The CDR3 coding sequence is TGTGCCAGCAGCTTAGGGGGGGCAGATCGTTTCATGAACACTGAAGCTTTCTTT.

The chain couples TRBV6-5 to TRBJ2-3, with 11 bases fitting TRBD2. The CDR3 has 14 residues. Germline CDR1 is MNHEY and CDR2 is SVGAGI. V shed 7 bases and J 5 bases; nucleotides not matched to a gene: 5. The CDR3 region has the DNA TGTGCCAGCAAAGGGCTAGCGGGGGGAGATACGCAGTATTTT. It yields the protein CASKGLAGGDTQYF.

The chain uses TRBV30 and TRBJ2-1, with 7 positions matching TRBD2. The V and J ends lost 3 bases and 4 bases, in that order; junction bases with no gene match: 6. CDR3 size: 14 residues. Per germline, CDR1 GTSNPN and CDR2 SVGIG (reference sequence). This CDR3 is CAWRAAGLYNEQFF. The CDR3 DNA follows: TGTGCCTGGAGGGCAGCGGGATTGTACAATGAGCAGTTCTTC.

CDR3: CASSFAGPTRETQYF. The CDR3 DNA sequence: TGTGCCAGCAGCTTTGCAGGCCCCACCCGGGAGACCCAGTACTTC. V and J are TRBV11-2 and TRBJ2-5; no firm D call. The CDR3 sequence is 15 residues long. Trimming removed 3 bases from V and 5 bases from J, with 16 bases in between. Germline V gives CDR1 SGHAT, CDR2 FQNNGV.

The rearrangement joins TRBV6-1 to TRBJ2-1; 8 nucleotides match TRBD2. CDR3 length: 16 residues. The germline gives CDR1 MNHNS, CDR2 SASEGT. V dropped 4 bases and J dropped 7; count of bases not matched to a gene: 12. DNA for the CDR3: TGTGCCAGCAGTGCAACTAGCGGACCGAGTGCAAATGAGCAGTTCTTC. This codes for CASSATSGPSANEQFF.

The chain recombines TRBV28 with TRBJ2-5, with D possibly matching TRBD2 (5 bases). V was clipped by 5 bases and J by 2 bases, with 21 bases between them. From germline, CDR1 is MDHEN and CDR2 SYDVKM. The CDR3 spans 17 residues. The chain's CDR3 is CASSQTGGGSAQETQYF. As DNA, the CDR3 is TGTGCCAGCAGTCAGACTGGAGGAGGATCGGCACAAGAGACCCAGTACTTC.

V is TRBV5-1 and J is TRBJ1-6; no clear D. This CDR3 is built from 14 residues. Trimming took off 0 bases at V and 7 bases at J, with 8 bases between the two ends. The germline V gene has CDR1 SGHRS and CDR2 YFSETQ. CDR3 sequence (DNA): TGCGCCAGCAGCTTGGGACCGTCCAATTCACCCCTCCACTTT. Amino acids: CASSLGPSNSPLHF.